A single sample is the source of the 21 T cell receptor beta chains below, sequenced in a study of blood T cell repertoires in COVID-19. The assay was immunoSEQ multiplex PCR, and TCRdb's table has in-frame clones only and misses some. The data show 120,000 to 150,000 clones, 80% to 90% seen once. Material for sequencing was peripheral blood. The source of these receptors is a woman aged 55-70 years with COVID-19, enrolled during active disease.

This chain links TRBV5-6 with TRBJ1-2; a weak D match, TRBD1 (5 bases). Trimming took 4 bases from V and 8 from J, leaving 18 bases between them. The CDR3 runs to 14 residues. Germline V gives CDR1 SGHDT, CDR2 YYEEEE. The DNA of the CDR3 is TGTGCCAGCAGCGTACCCGGAGGGGACTCAGGCTACACCTTC. Its protein is CASSVPGGDSGYTF.

The chain recombines TRBV12-3 or TRBV12-4 with TRBJ1-6, with 7 bases identical to TRBD1. The CDR3 is 13 amino acids. J was trimmed by 7 bases and V by 5 bases; bases with no gene match: 2. CDR3 bases: TGTGCCAGCAGTACGGGACAGAATTCACCCCTCCACTTT. Its protein product is CASSTGQNSPLHF.

This clone was counted a single time. This chain joins TRBV7-3 and TRBJ2-1; 7 nucleotides agree with TRBD2. The CDR3 is 16 residues long. V shed 5 bases and J 0 bases; nucleotides not matched to a gene: 7. Germline V lookup: CDR1 SGHTA, CDR2 FQGTGA. CDR3 residues: CASSPGGLSSYNEQFF. CDR3 DNA sequence: TGTGCCAGCAGCCCGGGGGGTTTAAGCTCCTACAATGAGCAGTTCTTC.

The chain couples TRBV4-1 to TRBJ1-2, with 8 bases aligning to TRBD1. The junction had 4 bases not matched to a gene; V was cut back by 0 bases and J by 4 bases. This CDR3 comprises 15 residues. Germline CDR1 is MGHRA and CDR2 is YSYEKL. This CDR3 reads CASSQESDRGYGYTF. CDR3 DNA sequence: TGCGCCAGCAGCCAAGAGTCTGACAGGGGCTATGGCTACACCTTC.

V and J are TRBV27 and TRBJ1-2; unclear D gene. Germline values: CDR1 MNHEY, CDR2 SMNVEV (reference sequence). The CDR3 runs 14 residues. Trimming stripped 3 bases from V and 0 bases from J, with 8 bases between. Written as DNA, the CDR3 is TGTGCCAGCAGTTTTTCAGGTTCTAACTATGGCTACACCTTC. This encodes CASSFSGSNYGYTF.

This clone was picked up a small number of times. The chain joins TRBV9 to TRBJ1-3, with 7 bases that match TRBD1. J was trimmed by 3 bases and V by 4 bases; bases with no gene match: 4. Germline V gene data show CDR1 as SGDLS and CDR2 as YYNGEE. The CDR3 loop spans 14 amino acids. CDR3 nucleotides: TGTGCCAGCAGCCCGACAGGGTTTGGAAACACCATATATTTT. Amino acid sequence: CASSPTGFGNTIYF. Filled out from reference TRBV9 and TRBJ1-3, the complete variable domain reads DSGVTQTPKHLITATGQRVTLRCSPRSGDLSVYWYQQSLDQGLQFLIQYYNGEERAKGNILERFSAQQFPDLHSELNLSSLELGDSALYFCASSPTGFGNTIYFGEGSWLTVV.

The rearrangement joins TRBV4-3 to TRBJ1-2, with 11 bases that match TRBD1. The CDR3 consists of 14 residues. V lost 3 bases, J lost 4 bases, and 1 base stayed unmatched. CDR1 LGHNA and CDR2 YSLEER come from the germline V gene. In nucleotides, the CDR3 is TGCGCCAGCAGCCAGGGGACAGGGGGCTATGGCTACACCTTC. This codes for CASSQGTGGYGYTF.

This clone was seen more than once but under ten times. The chain is built from TRBV9 and TRBJ1-6, with D hard to call. There are 11 residues in the CDR3. Germline values: CDR1 SGDLS, CDR2 YYNGEE. The ends were cut back, 8 bases at V and 8 bases at J, with 8 bases in the middle. The CDR3 reads CARILYSPLHF. In DNA form, the CDR3 reads TGTGCCAGGATACTTTATTCACCCCTCCACTTT.

A single count supports this clone. This chain connects TRBV9 to TRBJ2-1; D may be TRBD2 (5 bases). The CDR3 totals 15 residues. Germline-derived CDR1 and CDR2 are SGDLS and YYNGEE. V lost 0 bases, J lost 1 base, and 8 bases lay in between. The CDR3 is CASSVGGGSYNEQFF. In DNA form, the CDR3 reads TGTGCCAGCAGCGTAGGAGGAGGATCCTACAATGAGCAGTTCTTC.

V gene TRBV24-1 combines with J gene TRBJ1-1, with D hard to call. The germline CDR1 and CDR2 sequences are KGHDR and SFDVKD. This CDR3 comprises 13 residues. Trimming took off 4 bases at V and 4 bases at J, with 9 bases between the two ends. The CDR3 sequence: CATSDPVSTEAFF. The CDR3, as DNA: TGTGCCACCAGTGACCCCGTTAGCACTGAAGCTTTCTTT.

The CDR3 DNA reads as TGCGCCAGCAGCCAAGAGGGAAGGGGGTCCCCCTATGGCTACACCTTC. Amino acid sequence: CASSQEGRGSPYGYTF. The rearrangement joins TRBV4-3 to TRBJ1-2; D is perhaps TRBD1 (6 bases). Germline CDR1 reads LGHNA; CDR2 reads YSLEER. The CDR3 has 16 amino acids. V was shortened by 0 bases and J by 4 bases, with 15 bases between the two germline ends.

The genes are TRBV27 and TRBJ2-1; 9 bases are a match to TRBD1. Germline loops: CDR1 MNHEY, CDR2 SMNVEV (reference sequence). After removal of 4 bases from V and 4 bases from J, the junction contained 11 bases not matched to a gene. The CDR3 length is 17 residues. CDR3 region: CASSSRTGVGPYNEQFF. DNA for the CDR3: TGTGCCAGCAGTTCCCGGACAGGGGTTGGTCCTTACAATGAGCAGTTCTTC.

The chain joins TRBV13 to TRBJ2-5, with 11 bases matching TRBD1. This CDR3 has 15 residues. V lost 4 bases and J lost 5; bases outside the gene matches: 6. Germline CDR1 PRHDT, CDR2 FYEKMQ (reference sequence). In DNA form, the CDR3 reads TGTGCCAGCAGCTCAAGGACAGGGGGCTCGGAGACCCAGTACTTC. Its translation: CASSSRTGGSETQYF.

The V and J genes are TRBV18 and TRBJ2-7, with D possibly TRBD1 on 6 matching bases. The germline V gene encodes CDR1 KGHSH and CDR2 LQKENI. With 3 bases removed from V and 2 bases from J, the gap between germline ends came to 14 bases. This CDR3 contains 15 residues. The CDR3 nucleotides read TGTGCCAGCTCACCCGCCGCAGGGGTACCCTACGAGCAGTACTTC. Protein: CASSPAAGVPYEQYF.

The chain is built from TRBV29-1 and TRBJ2-7, with TRBD2 matching over 7 bases. With V trimmed by 4 bases and J by 3 bases, 6 bases remained unmatched. Germline loops: CDR1 SQVTM, CDR2 ANQGSEA. CDR3 length equals 13 residues. CDR3 coding DNA: TGCAGCGTTGCTAGGGGCGGGAGCTACGAGCAGTACTTC. Translated: CSVARGGSYEQYF.

This rearrangement joins TRBV29-1 to TRBJ2-7, with D possibly TRBD1 on 6 matching bases. Germline loops: CDR1 SQVTM, CDR2 ANQGSEA. This CDR3 region has 13 residues. V lost 6 bases, J lost 7 bases, and 19 bases lay in between. CDR3: CSVEQGFLGEQYF. CDR3 sequence (DNA): TGCAGCGTCGAACAGGGATTTCTAGGGGAGCAGTACTTC.

This clone was counted only a few times. The V call is TRBV30, the J call TRBJ1-4; 7 nucleotides match TRBD1. The length of the CDR3 is 14 residues. Unmatched junction bases numbered 12, after V lost 8 bases and J lost 6 bases. CDR1 is GTSNPN, CDR2 SVGIG, per germline (reference sequence). CDR3 amino acids: CAISPGQIDEKLFF. Here the CDR3 DNA reads TGTGCCATCTCACCGGGACAGATAGATGAAAAACTGTTTTTT.

The V and J genes are TRBV30 and TRBJ2-1, with D possibly TRBD2 on 6 matching bases. The CDR3 has 15 amino acids. Trimming pared 0 bases from V and 4 bases from J, leaving 13 bases between. CDR1 GTSNPN and CDR2 SVGIG come from the germline V gene (reference sequence). In nucleotides, the CDR3 is TGTGCCTGGAGTGTAATGGCGGGGTTATACAATGAGCAGTTCTTC. It yields the protein CAWSVMAGLYNEQFF.

V is TRBV5-1 and J is TRBJ2-7; possible D gene TRBD2, 7 bases. The V end lost 4 bases, the J end lost 3 bases, and 20 bases lay between the germline ends. CDR1 is SGHRS and CDR2 is YFSETQ in the germline V gene. This CDR3 contains 16 residues. The CDR3 DNA reads as TGCGCCAGCAGCCCCGGTCGGGGGGCCGAGATCTACGAGCAGTACTTC. Its protein is CASSPGRGAEIYEQYF. The full variable domain, with the rest looked up from reference TRBV5-1 and TRBJ2-7, is KAGVTQTPRYLIKTRGQQVTLSCSPISGHRSVSWYQQTPGQGLQFLFEYFSETQRNKGNFPGRFSGRQFSNSRSEMNVSTLELGDSALYLCASSPGRGAEIYEQYFGPGTRLTVT.

The chain links TRBV6-5 to TRBJ1-4, with 8 positions matching TRBD1. This CDR3 contains 14 residues. Germline values: CDR1 MNHEY, CDR2 SVGAGI. The V and J ends lost 4 bases and 8 bases, in that order; junction bases with no gene match: 6. The CDR3 nucleotides are TGTGCCAGCAGTTCAGGGGGCGCGGGGGAAAAACTGTTTTTT. Protein product: CASSSGGAGEKLFF.

The V call is TRBV19, the J call TRBJ1-1, with D possibly being TRBD1 (5 bases). Deletions cut 5 bases from V and 1 base from J, with 8 bases between. The CDR3 sequence is 13 residues long. Germline CDR1 reads LNHDA; CDR2 reads SQIVND (reference sequence). This CDR3 reads CASSVTGNTEAFF. The CDR3 DNA is TGTGCCAGTAGTGTTACAGGGAACACTGAAGCTTTCTTT.